The rows below give T cell receptor beta chains drawn from one sample of a study of beta chain features in type 1 diabetes. Profiling relied on immunoSEQ multiplex PCR, and the TCRdb table lists in-frame clones only, not all of them. The sample has roughly 180,000 clones, more than 10% seen once. The sequencing input was central memory CD4+ T cells from blood. The receptors come from a woman aged 18-29 years in good health. CDR3s include the opening cysteine and the closing phenylalanine or tryptophan. Fields, in order: D gene, clone size, CDR3 length, J gene, V gene, CDR3 protein, CDR3 DNA. D genes are given only for firm matches. Size is omitted from some rows. Given values are once, few, many or a class for expanded clones.

-,-,12,TRBJ1-1,TRBV5-5,CASSLPSTEAFF,TGTGCCAGCAGCTTGCCCAGCACTGAAGCTTTCTTT
TRBD2,few,20,TRBJ2-1,TRBV5-1,CASSLAGPGLAGGNYNEQFF,TGCGCCAGCAGCTTGGCTGGACCGGGACTAGCGGGAGGAAATTACAATGAGCAGTTCTTC
-,-,13,TRBJ2-1,TRBV6-4,CASSDNYFSEQFF,TGTGCCAGCAGTGACAACTACTTCAGTGAGCAGTTCTTC
-,few,14,TRBJ1-3,TRBV6-5,CASRRDYSGNTIYF,TGTGCCAGCAGACGGGACTACTCTGGAAACACCATATATTTT
TRBD1,few,15,TRBJ2-2,TRBV28,CASRDRGSRTGELFF,TGTGCCAGCAGAGACAGGGGGAGTCGGACCGGGGAGCTGTTTTTT
TRBD2,few,13,TRBJ2-5,TRBV10-3,CASQREGQETQYF,TGTGCCAGTCAGCGGGAGGGACAAGAGACCCAGTACTTC
TRBD1,few,13,TRBJ2-5,TRBV5-1,CASSDDRVETQYF,TGCGCCAGCAGCGACGACAGGGTGGAGACCCAGTACTTC
-,-,14,TRBJ2-2,TRBV5-4,CASSLPRGTGELFF,TGTGCCAGCAGCTTGCCCAGGGGTACCGGGGAGCTGTTTTTT
-,few,16,TRBJ1-2,TRBV4-3,CASSQDIHGEGYGYTF,TGCGCCAGCAGCCAAGATATTCACGGGGAAGGCTATGGCTACACCTTC
-,-,16,TRBJ2-3,TRBV7-8,CASSPRPPRSTDTQYF,TGTGCCAGCAGTCCCCGGCCGCCGAGGAGCACAGATACGCAGTATTTT
-,-,13,TRBJ1-6,TRBV30,CAWSTGYNSPLHF,TGTGCCTGGAGTACAGGGTATAATTCACCCCTCCACTTT
-,-,12,TRBJ2-7,TRBV2,CASRGLDYEQYF,TGTGCCAGCCGGGGACTGGACTACGAGCAGTACTTC
TRBD2,few,16,TRBJ2-5,TRBV18,CASSPPGTSGQETQYF,TGTGCCAGCTCGCCACCCGGGACTAGCGGACAAGAGACCCAGTACTTC
-,-,14,TRBJ1-5,TRBV6-1,CASSGRGINQPQHF,TGTGCCAGCAGCGGAAGAGGGATCAATCAGCCCCAGCATTTT
-,few,16,TRBJ2-1,TRBV7-7,CAILRGFRSAYNEQFF,TGTGCTATCCTCAGGGGCTTCAGGAGCGCCTACAATGAGCAGTTCTTC
TRBD2,few,18,TRBJ2-2,TRBV5-1,CASSSAASGRVNTGELFF,TGCGCCAGCAGCTCGGCCGCTAGCGGGAGGGTAAACACCGGGGAGCTGTTTTTT
TRBD1,-,16,TRBJ2-3,TRBV4-2,CASSLSWQGGTDTQYF,TGTGCCAGCAGCCTAAGCTGGCAGGGGGGCACAGATACGCAGTATTTT
TRBD2,few,16,TRBJ2-1,TRBV29-1,CSVEGTSGVAYNEQFF,TGCAGCGTTGAGGGGACTAGCGGGGTTGCTTACAATGAGCAGTTCTTC
TRBD1,few,14,TRBJ1-1,TRBV5-1,CASSPGQAGTEAFF,TGCGCCAGCAGCCCGGGACAGGCGGGCACTGAAGCTTTCTTT
-,-,13,TRBJ2-7,TRBV29-1,CSVEASRRGEQYF,TGCAGCGTTGAGGCCAGCCGGCGGGGCGAGCAGTACTTC
TRBD2,few,16,TRBJ2-1,TRBV4-1,CASSLLEGGDYNEQFF,TGCGCCAGCAGCCTTTTGGAGGGAGGGGACTACAATGAGCAGTTCTTC
-,few,12,TRBJ2-5,TRBV29-1,CSVPEVSETQYF,TGCAGCGTCCCCGAGGTTAGCGAGACCCAGTACTTC
-,few,13,TRBJ1-1,TRBV30,CAWSGDRNTEAFF,TGTGCCTGGAGCGGAGACAGGAACACTGAAGCTTTCTTT
-,-,16,TRBJ2-3,TRBV7-9,CASSLLFTASTDTQYF,TGTGCCAGCAGCTTACTTTTTACAGCAAGCACAGATACGCAGTATTTT
-,-,13,TRBJ2-7,TRBV6-6,CASSYGGRYEQYF,TGTGCCAGCAGTTACGGCGGTCGCTACGAGCAGTACTTC
TRBD1,-,14,TRBJ2-5,TRBV5-4,CASSRTGIQETQYF,TGTGCCAGCAGCCGGACAGGGATTCAAGAGACCCAGTACTTC
TRBD2,-,18,TRBJ2-3,TRBV5-4,CASSLVRGSGRYADTQYF,TGTGCCAGCAGCTTGGTTCGGGGAAGCGGGAGATATGCAGATACGCAGTATTTT
-,few,14,TRBJ1-1,TRBV7-9,CASSLDLTGTEAFF,TGTGCCAGCAGCTTAGATCTGACCGGGACTGAAGCTTTCTTT
TRBD1,few,14,TRBJ2-7,TRBV7-2,CASSPRDRDYEQYF,TGTGCCAGCAGCCCCCGGGACAGGGACTACGAGCAGTACTTC
-,few,15,TRBJ2-6,TRBV28,CASSEAGSGANVLTF,TGTGCCAGCAGCGAGGCGGGGTCTGGGGCCAACGTCCTGACTTTC
-,once,15,TRBJ1-5,TRBV19,CASSIGRRANQPQHF,TGTGCCAGTAGTATTGGAAGGAGGGCCAATCAGCCCCAGCATTTT
-,-,11,TRBJ2-1,TRBV6-6,CASSYGQGKFF,TGTGCCAGCAGTTACGGGCAGGGAAAGTTCTTC
TRBD1,-,14,TRBJ2-5,TRBV9,CASSVGDRGQTQYF,TGTGCCAGCAGCGTAGGGGACAGGGGACAGACCCAGTACTTC
TRBD2,-,16,TRBJ2-1,TRBV7-2,CASSKSAGGSYNEQFF,TGTGCCAGCAGCAAGTCAGCGGGGGGCTCCTACAATGAGCAGTTCTTC